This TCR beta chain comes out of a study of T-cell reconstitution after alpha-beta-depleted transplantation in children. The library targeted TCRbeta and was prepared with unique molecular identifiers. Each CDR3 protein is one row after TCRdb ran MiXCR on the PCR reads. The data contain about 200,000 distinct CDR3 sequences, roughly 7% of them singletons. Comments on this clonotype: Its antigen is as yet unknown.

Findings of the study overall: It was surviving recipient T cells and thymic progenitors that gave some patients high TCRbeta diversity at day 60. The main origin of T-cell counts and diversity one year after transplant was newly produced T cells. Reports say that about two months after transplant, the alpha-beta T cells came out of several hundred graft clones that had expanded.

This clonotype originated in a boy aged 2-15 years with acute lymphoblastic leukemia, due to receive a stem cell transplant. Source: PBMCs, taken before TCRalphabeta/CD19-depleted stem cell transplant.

For the CDR3, the DNA is TGCGCCAGCAGCTTGAGCCCCCTGGACACTGAAGCTTTCTTT. It encodes CASSLSPLDTEAFF. The rearrangement links TRBV5-1 to TRBJ1-1; D is unclear. The CDR3 is 14 residues long. Germline loops: CDR1 SGHRS, CDR2 YFSETQ. V lost 1 base to trimming and J lost 3 bases, with 10 bases between them.